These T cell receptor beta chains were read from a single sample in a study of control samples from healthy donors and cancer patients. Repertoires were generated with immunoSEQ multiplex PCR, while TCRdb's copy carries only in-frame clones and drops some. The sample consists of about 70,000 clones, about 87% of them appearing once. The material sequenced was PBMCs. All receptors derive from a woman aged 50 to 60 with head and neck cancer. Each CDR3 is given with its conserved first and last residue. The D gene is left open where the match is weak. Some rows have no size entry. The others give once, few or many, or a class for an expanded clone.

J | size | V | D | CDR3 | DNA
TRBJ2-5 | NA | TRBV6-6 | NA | CASSYRETQYF | TGTGCCAGCAGTTACCGTGAGACCCAGTACTTC
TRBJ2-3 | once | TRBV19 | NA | CASSTLADTQYF | TGTGCCAGTAGTACATTAGCAGATACGCAGTATTTT
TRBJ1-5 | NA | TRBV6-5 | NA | CASSYDPVQPQHF | TGTGCCAGCAGTTACGATCCGGTTCAGCCCCAGCATTTT
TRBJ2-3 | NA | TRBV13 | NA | CASSLGPDTQYF | TGTGCCAGCAGCTTAGGGCCAGATACGCAGTATTTT
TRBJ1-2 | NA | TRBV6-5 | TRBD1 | CASSPLWGQGFGYTF | TGTGCCAGCAGCCCCCTATGGGGACAGGGTTTTGGCTACACCTTC
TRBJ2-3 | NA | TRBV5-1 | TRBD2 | CASSWTSGGTDTQYF | TGCGCCAGCAGCTGGACTAGCGGGGGCACAGATACGCAGTATTTT
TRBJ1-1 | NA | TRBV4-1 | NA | CASSQASGTEAFF | TGCGCCAGCAGCCAAGCGAGTGGGACTGAAGCTTTCTTT
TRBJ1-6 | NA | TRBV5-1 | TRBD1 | CASSLAGQGYSPLHF | TGCGCCAGCAGCTTGGCCGGACAGGGGTATTCACCCCTCCACTTT
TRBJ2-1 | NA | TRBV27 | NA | CASSSYRAREQFF | TGTGCCAGCAGTTCTTACAGGGCTCGGGAGCAGTTCTTC
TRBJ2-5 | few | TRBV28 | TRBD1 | CASNLGQGFGETQYF | TGTGCCAGCAACCTTGGACAGGGGTTCGGAGAGACCCAGTACTTC
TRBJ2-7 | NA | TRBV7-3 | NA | CASSSSGGRSYEQYF | TGTGCCAGCAGCTCCTCGGGCGGCAGGTCCTACGAGCAGTACTTC
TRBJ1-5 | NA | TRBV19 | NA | CASSTKQGRSNQPQHF | TGTGCCAGTAGTACAAAACAGGGAAGGAGCAATCAGCCCCAGCATTTT
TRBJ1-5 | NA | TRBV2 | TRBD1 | CASSIGGLKPQHF | TGTGCCAGCAGCATAGGGGGCTTAAAGCCCCAGCATTTT
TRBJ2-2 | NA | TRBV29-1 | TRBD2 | CSVGGGYTGELFF | TGCAGCGTTGGCGGGGGATACACCGGGGAGCTGTTTTTT
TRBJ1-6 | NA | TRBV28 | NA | CASRVGGSSSVTLHF | TGTGCCAGCAGGGTGGGGGGAAGTTCCTCGGTCACCCTCCACTTT
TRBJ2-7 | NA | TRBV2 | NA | CASSRSVEQYF | TGTGCCAGCAGTAGGAGCGTCGAGCAGTACTTC
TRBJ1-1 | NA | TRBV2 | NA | CASRTGTANTEAFF | TGTGCCAGCAGAACCGGGACGGCGAACACTGAAGCTTTCTTT
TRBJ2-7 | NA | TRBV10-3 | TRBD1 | CAIRERTGSEQYF | TGTGCCATCAGAGAGAGGACAGGGAGCGAGCAGTACTTC
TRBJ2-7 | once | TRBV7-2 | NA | CASSLGGTYEQYF | TGTGCCAGCAGCTTAGGGGGGACCTACGAGCAGTACTTC
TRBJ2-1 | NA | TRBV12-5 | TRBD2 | CASGFGRWDEQFF | TGTGCTAGTGGTTTCGGGAGGTGGGATGAGCAGTTCTTC
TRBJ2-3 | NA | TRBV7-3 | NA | CASSLDPRGVGTDTQYF | TGTGCCAGCAGCTTGGACCCACGGGGAGTCGGCACAGATACGCAGTATTTT
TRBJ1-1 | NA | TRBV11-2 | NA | CASGRNRASPEAFF | TGTGCCAGCGGACGTAACAGGGCTAGCCCTGAAGCTTTCTTT
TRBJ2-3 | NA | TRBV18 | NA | CASREGITDTQYF | TGTGCCAGCCGAGAGGGAATCACAGATACGCAGTATTTT
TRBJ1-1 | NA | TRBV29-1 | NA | CSVEDPVMGPGAEAFF | TGCAGCGTTGAAGATCCCGTTATGGGACCGGGGGCCGAAGCTTTCTTT
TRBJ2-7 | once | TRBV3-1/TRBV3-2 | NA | CASSLAGSSYEQYF | TGTGCCAGCAGCCTTGCGGGGAGCTCCTACGAGCAGTACTTC
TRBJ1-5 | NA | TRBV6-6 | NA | CASSTPGPRSIKPQHF | TGTGCCAGCAGCACCCCGGGACCGAGGTCAATCAAGCCCCAGCATTTT
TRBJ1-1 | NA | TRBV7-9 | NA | CASSAHSDLDTEAFF | TGTGCCAGCAGCGCCCACAGCGACCTGGACACTGAAGCTTTCTTT
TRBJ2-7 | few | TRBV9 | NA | CASSRAGATSSYEQYF | TGTGCCAGCAGCAGGGCGGGGGCTACCAGCTCCTACGAGCAGTACTTC
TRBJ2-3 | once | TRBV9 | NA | CASSRTDTQYF | TGTGCCAGCAGCCGCACAGATACGCAGTATTTT
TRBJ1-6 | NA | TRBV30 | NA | CAWRDIDNSPLHF | TGTGCCTGGCGGGACATAGATAATTCACCCCTCCACTTT
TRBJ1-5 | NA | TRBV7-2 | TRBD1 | CASSTRQGSGQPQHF | TGTGCCAGCAGCACCCGACAGGGATCGGGGCAGCCCCAGCATTTT
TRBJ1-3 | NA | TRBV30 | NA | CAWSVSRTSSSGNTIYF | TGTGCCTGGAGTGTATCCAGGACTTCGAGCTCTGGAAACACCATATATTTT
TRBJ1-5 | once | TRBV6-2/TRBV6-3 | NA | CASSYGTAQPQHF | TGTGCCAGCAGTTACGGGACCGCCCAGCCCCAGCATTTT
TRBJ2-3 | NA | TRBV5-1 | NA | CASSSEPGPGDTQYF | TGCGCCAGCAGCTCTGAGCCGGGCCCCGGGGATACGCAGTATTTT
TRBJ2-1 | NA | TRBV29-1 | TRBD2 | CSVDPLAGETYNEQFF | TGCAGCGTGGATCCCCTAGCGGGGGAAACCTACAATGAGCAGTTCTTC
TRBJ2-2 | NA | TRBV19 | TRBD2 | CASRWGGNTGELFF | TGTGCCAGTAGATGGGGGGGAAACACCGGGGAGCTGTTTTTT
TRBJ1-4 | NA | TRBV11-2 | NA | CASSLPTGGGKLFF | TGTGCCAGCAGCCTACCGACCGGTGGGGGAAAACTGTTTTTT
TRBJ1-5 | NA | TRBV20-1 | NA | CSASRGNQPQHF | TGCAGTGCTAGTAGGGGCAATCAGCCCCAGCATTTT
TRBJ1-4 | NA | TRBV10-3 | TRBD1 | CAISPGQGFATNEKLFF | TGTGCCATCAGCCCGGGACAGGGGTTTGCAACTAATGAAAAACTGTTTTTT
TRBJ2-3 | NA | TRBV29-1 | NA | CSVESGSDTQYF | TGCAGCGTTGAATCGGGGAGCGACACGCAGTATTTT
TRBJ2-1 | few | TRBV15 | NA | CATSGGRGNEQFF | TGTGCCACCAGCGGGGGCCGCGGGAATGAGCAGTTCTTC
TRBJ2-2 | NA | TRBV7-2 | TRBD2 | CASSYASGALGTGELFF | TGTGCCAGCAGCTATGCTAGCGGGGCTTTGGGCACCGGGGAGCTGTTTTTT
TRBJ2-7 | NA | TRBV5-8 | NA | CASSFWPRDYEQYF | TGTGCCAGCAGCTTCTGGCCTCGGGACTACGAGCAGTACTTC
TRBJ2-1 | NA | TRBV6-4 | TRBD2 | CASSDAASGGANEQFF | TGTGCCAGCAGTGACGCGGCTAGCGGGGGGGCAAATGAGCAGTTCTTC
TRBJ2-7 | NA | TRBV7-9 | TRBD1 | CASSDNTGGGRQYF | TGTGCCAGCAGCGATAATACAGGGGGCGGGCGGCAGTACTTC
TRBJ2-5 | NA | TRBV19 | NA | CASSGGKGHLLETQYF | TGTGCCAGTAGCGGTGGGAAGGGGCACCTTTTGGAGACCCAGTACTTC
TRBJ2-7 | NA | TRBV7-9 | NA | CASSLVGYEQYF | TGTGCCAGCAGCTTAGTTGGTTACGAGCAGTACTTC
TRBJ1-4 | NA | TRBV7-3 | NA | CASSLVREKLFF | TGTGCCAGCAGCTTAGTACGCGAAAAACTGTTTTTT
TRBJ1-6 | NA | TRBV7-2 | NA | CASSLTGSPLHF | TGTGCCAGCAGCTTAACCGGCTCACCCCTCCACTTT
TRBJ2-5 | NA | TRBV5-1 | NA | CASSLKVQETQYF | TGCGCCAGCAGCTTGAAAGTTCAAGAGACCCAGTACTTC
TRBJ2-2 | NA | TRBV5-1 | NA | CASSQGGTGELFF | TGCGCCAGCAGCCAAGGGGGCACCGGGGAGCTGTTTTTT
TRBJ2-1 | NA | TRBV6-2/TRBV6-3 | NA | CASSLAPVGHNEQFF | TGTGCCAGCAGTTTAGCCCCGGTCGGGCACAATGAGCAGTTCTTC
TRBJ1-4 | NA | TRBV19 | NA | CASRAWTRRTTNEKLFF | TGTGCCAGTAGAGCTTGGACACGCAGAACAACTAATGAAAAACTGTTTTTT
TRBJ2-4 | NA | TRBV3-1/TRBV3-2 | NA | CASSQRGLALAKNIQYF | TGTGCCAGCAGCCAGCGGGGGCTGGCACTGGCCAAAAACATTCAGTACTTC